The 31 T cell receptor beta chains reported below all come from one sample, sequenced in a study of T cell changes during pregnancy in multiple sclerosis. Generated by immunoSEQ multiplex PCR, the TCRdb table keeps only in-frame clones and is missing some. The sample gives approximately 30,000 clones, 90% of which show up once; roughly 4.8% is in the top ten. The sample in question was CD8+ T cells from peripheral blood mononuclear cells, obtained after pregnancy. These receptors all stem from a female donor with multiple sclerosis, enrolled in a pregnancy study.

This clone is medium-sized (0.01 to 0.1%) within its sample. V is TRBV19 and J is TRBJ2-1, with D possibly TRBD1 on 6 matching bases. Trimming stripped 7 bases from V and 7 bases from J, with 8 bases between. CDR1 and CDR2 from the germline V gene are LNHDA and SQIVND (reference sequence). The CDR3 is 11 residues long. Written as DNA, the CDR3 is TGTGCCAGTACTAGGGGGAATGAGCAGTTCTTC. As protein: CASTRGNEQFF.

V usage is TRBV30 and J usage is TRBJ2-5, with D maybe TRBD2 (5 bases). The germline gives CDR1 GTSNPN, CDR2 SVGIG (reference sequence). The CDR3 is 18 amino acids. The V and J ends lost 1 base and 1 base respectively, with 22 bases between them. The CDR3 DNA sequence: TGTGCCTGGAGTGAGGCCAAAGCGGCATACCTAATCCAAGAGACCCAGTACTTC. As protein: CAWSEAKAAYLIQETQYF.

The chain carries TRBV4-3 and TRBJ2-3, with 7 bases aligning to TRBD1. The trim removed 0 bases at V and 2 bases at J, leaving 14 bases unmatched. CDR3 size: 19 residues. The germline gives CDR1 LGHNA, CDR2 YSLEER. The CDR3 nucleotides read TGCGCCAGCAGCCAAGACCCCACCTTGAGGGGGCGCTTCACAGATACGCAGTATTTT. It is translated as CASSQDPTLRGRFTDTQYF.

In nucleotides, the CDR3 is TGTGCCAGCAGCGCCGCTTCCCGCAGGGCTAACTATGGCTACACCTTC. Protein sequence: CASSAASRRANYGYTF. The chain links TRBV9 to TRBJ1-2; TRBD1 might be the D (5 bases). Germline V gene lookup returns CDR1 SGDLS and CDR2 YYNGEE. The CDR3 is made up of 16 amino acids. V dropped 3 bases and J dropped 0 bases, with 15 bases sitting between them.

CDR3 amino acids: CASRETTDTQYF. Written as DNA, the CDR3 is TGTGCCAGCAGGGAGACCACAGATACGCAGTATTTT. V and J are TRBV11-2 and TRBJ2-3; D call uncertain. Trimming stripped 6 bases from V and 2 bases from J, with 6 bases between. Germline-derived CDR1 and CDR2 are SGHAT and FQNNGV. There are 12 residues in the CDR3.

This chain connects TRBV4-3 to TRBJ1-6; D gene uncertain. The germline V gene encodes CDR1 LGHNA and CDR2 YSLEER. The ends were cut back, 1 base at V and 8 bases at J, with 12 bases in the middle. CDR3 length equals 15 residues. Here the CDR3 DNA reads TGCGCCAGCAGCCAAGGACTCTCAAGCGATTCACCCCTCCACTTT. Translated, it gives CASSQGLSSDSPLHF.

The chain recombines TRBV9 with TRBJ2-5; 12 nucleotides line up with TRBD2. Germline V gene lookup returns CDR1 SGDLS and CDR2 YYNGEE. V shed 0 bases, J shed 3 bases, and the junction held 6 bases outside the gene matches. The CDR3 sequence is 17 residues long. CDR3 in DNA: TGTGCCAGCAGCGTAGCAGGGGGACTAGCGGGTGAAGAGACCCAGTACTTC. Encoded protein: CASSVAGGLAGEETQYF.

The rearrangement uses TRBV6-6 and TRBJ2-2; tentative D call: TRBD1 (6 bases). Trimming stripped 0 bases from V and 8 bases from J, with 10 bases between. There are 14 residues in the CDR3. Germline V gene data show CDR1 as MNHNY and CDR2 as SVGAGI (reference sequence). CDR3 sequence: CASSYSQGVGELFF. In nucleotides, the CDR3 is TGTGCCAGCAGTTACTCACAGGGAGTTGGGGAGCTGTTTTTT.

This chain links TRBV4-3 with TRBJ1-3; D is undetermined. The CDR3 has 15 residues. Trimming cost V 0 bases and J 0 bases, with 6 bases left between them. Germline loops: CDR1 LGHNA, CDR2 YSLEER. The CDR3 reads CASSQEPSSGNTIYF. The CDR3 DNA sequence: TGCGCCAGCAGCCAAGAACCCAGCTCTGGAAACACCATATATTTT.

The chain recombines TRBV30 with TRBJ2-2; TRBD1 aligns across 7 bases. The CDR3 length is 14 residues. Germline V gives CDR1 GTSNPN, CDR2 SVGIG (reference sequence). After removal of 1 base from V and 6 bases from J, the junction contained 5 bases not matched to a gene. CDR3 DNA: TGTGCCTGGAGTGGAATAGACAGGGCCGGGGAGCTGTTTTTT. It yields the protein CAWSGIDRAGELFF. The full variable domain, its missing parts supplied by reference TRBV30 and TRBJ2-2, is SQTIHQWPATLVQPVGSPLSLECTVEGTSNPNLYWYRQAAGRGLQLLFYSVGIGQISSEVPQNLSASRPQDRQFILSSKKLLLSDSGFYLCAWSGIDRAGELFFGEGSRLTVL.

The rearrangement uses TRBV6-5 and TRBJ1-3; 9 bases are shared with TRBD1. The germline gives CDR1 MNHEY, CDR2 SVGAGI. This CDR3 comprises 15 residues. The ends lost 5 bases at V and 7 bases at J; junction bases unmatched: 9. The CDR3 protein is CASSTLGQGRNTIYF. The CDR3 DNA sequence: TGTGCCAGCAGTACCCTGGGACAGGGAAGGAACACCATATATTTT.

The chain uses TRBV5-1 and TRBJ2-1, with 7 bases fitting TRBD2. The trim removed 0 bases at V and 2 bases at J, leaving 8 bases unmatched. The CDR3 spans 17 residues. CDR1 SGHRS and CDR2 YFSETQ come from the germline V gene. CDR3 DNA sequence: TGCGCCAGCAGCTTGGGGAGCGGGAATTTCGCCTACAATGAGCAGTTCTTC. Its protein product is CASSLGSGNFAYNEQFF.

The rearrangement uses TRBV7-6 and TRBJ2-3, with 11 bases identical to TRBD2. The germline gives CDR1 SGHVS, CDR2 FNYEAQ. The CDR3 has 14 residues. V lost 7 bases and J lost 4; bases outside the gene matches: 4. CDR3 sequence: CASTQTSGADTQYF. The CDR3 bases are TGTGCCAGCACCCAGACTAGCGGGGCAGATACGCAGTATTTT.

The chain links TRBV7-9 to TRBJ2-3; D perhaps matches TRBD1 (5 bases). This CDR3 region has 18 residues. Trimming shortened V by 4 bases and J by 3 bases, and 23 bases separated the two germline ends. Germline V CDR1 and CDR2: SEHNR, FQNEAQ (reference sequence). The CDR3 DNA reads TGTGCCAGCAGCTCCAGGGCTTCCCTTACGGCGTCGACAGATACGCAGTATTTT. Translation gives CASSSRASLTASTDTQYF.

This clone occurred once. This sequence joins TRBV7-3 and TRBJ2-3; tentatively, D is TRBD1 (5 bases). Germline V gene data show CDR1 as SGHTA and CDR2 as FQGTGA. The CDR3 has 15 residues. The V end was cut by 3 bases, the J end by 4 bases, with 14 bases between. The CDR3 protein is CASSFQGNLPDTQYF. The DNA of the CDR3 is TGTGCCAGCAGCTTCCAGGGAAATTTACCAGATACGCAGTATTTT. The whole variable domain, remainder taken from reference TRBV7-3 and TRBJ2-3, is GAGVSQTPSNKVTEKGKYVELRCDPISGHTALYWYRQSLGQGPEFLIYFQGTGAADDSGLPNDRFFAVRPEGSVSTLKIQRTERGDSAVYLCASSFQGNLPDTQYFGPGTRLTVL.

J is TRBJ2-7 and V is TRBV11-2, with D tentatively TRBD1 (6 bases). The CDR3 consists of 16 residues. The V gene's germline CDR1 is SGHAT and CDR2 FQNNGV. Trimming stripped 1 base from V and 1 base from J, with 14 bases between. The CDR3 DNA sequence: TGTGCCAGCAGCTTAGTACTAGAGACAGGATCCTACGAGCAGTACTTC. Translation: CASSLVLETGSYEQYF.

The V call is TRBV9, the J call TRBJ2-6, with D perhaps matching TRBD1 (5 bases). The CDR3 length is 15 residues. V gave up 0 bases and J gave up 3 bases, with 7 bases separating them. Germline lookup yields CDR1 SGDLS and CDR2 YYNGEE. CDR3 bases: TGTGCCAGCAGCGTAGCAGGGAATGGGGCCAACGTCCTGACTTTC. Its protein is CASSVAGNGANVLTF.

This clone appeared a few times. The same CDR3 is also encoded by other DNA sequences in this sample. The chain recombines TRBV5-5 with TRBJ2-7; 7 positions match TRBD2. V lost 3 bases and J lost 7; bases outside the gene matches: 4. This CDR3 region has 12 residues. CDR1 is SGHKS and CDR2 is YYEKEE in the germline V gene (reference sequence). This CDR3 is CASSWSGEEQYF. The CDR3 DNA follows: TGTGCCAGCAGCTGGAGCGGGGAGGAGCAGTACTTC.

The V and J genes are TRBV29-1 and TRBJ1-4, with D uncertain. This CDR3 spans 14 amino acids. The ends were cut back, 4 bases at V and 4 bases at J, with 13 bases in the middle. The germline gives CDR1 SQVTM, CDR2 ANQGSEA. This CDR3 is CSVGALNHNEKLFF. CDR3 coding DNA: TGCAGCGTTGGCGCCTTGAATCATAATGAAAAACTGTTTTTT. Variable domain in full (rest from reference TRBV29-1 and TRBJ1-4): SAVISQKPSRDICQRGTSLTIQCQVDSQVTMMFWYRQQPGQSLTLIATANQGSEATYESGFVIDKFPISRPNLTFSTLTVSNMSPEDSSIYLCSVGALNHNEKLFFGSGTQLSVL.

The chain uses TRBV4-3 and TRBJ2-6, with 7 positions matching TRBD1. This CDR3 has 20 amino acids. The J segment lost 1 base and the V segment lost 4 bases, leaving 16 bases of the junction unmatched. From germline, CDR1 is LGHNA and CDR2 YSLEER. The DNA of the CDR3 is TGCGCCAGCAGCCGATGGGGGCCGACAGGGTTTACATCTGGGGCCAACGTCCTGACTTTC. Protein product: CASSRWGPTGFTSGANVLTF.

The rearrangement joins TRBV18 to TRBJ2-2; 7 bases line up with TRBD2. The length of the CDR3 is 16 residues. The ends lost 2 bases at V and 4 bases at J; junction bases unmatched: 7. CDR1 KGHSH and CDR2 LQKENI come from the germline V gene. The CDR3 sequence is CASSPGRGEVTGELFF. The CDR3 DNA reads TGTGCCAGCTCACCAGGGAGGGGCGAGGTCACCGGGGAGCTGTTTTTT.

The rearrangement links TRBV4-3 to TRBJ2-2; D possibly corresponds to TRBD2 (5 bases). From germline, CDR1 is LGHNA and CDR2 YSLEER. This CDR3 is built from 15 residues. With 0 bases removed from V and 5 bases from J, the gap between germline ends came to 10 bases. CDR3 DNA sequence: TGCGCCAGCAGCCAAGAAGAGGGCGGAACCGGGGAGCTGTTTTTT. This codes for CASSQEEGGTGELFF.

The chain has TRBV4-3 and TRBJ2-7; D is possibly TRBD2 (6 bases). CDR3 size: 16 residues. The V end lost 0 bases, the J end lost 2 bases, and 14 bases lay between the germline ends. Germline CDR1 LGHNA, CDR2 YSLEER. The CDR3 DNA is TGCGCCAGCAGCCAAGATGAAGCGGGCCATACCTACGAGCAGTACTTC. Its protein product is CASSQDEAGHTYEQYF.

The chain joins TRBV5-6 to TRBJ1-2; D unclear. V was trimmed by 3 bases and J by 8 bases, leaving 17 bases between them. CDR3 size: 14 residues. The V gene's germline CDR1 is SGHDT and CDR2 YYEEEE. CDR3 loop: CASSSRLDWEGYTF. The CDR3 DNA reads TGTGCCAGCAGCTCCCGCCTGGACTGGGAGGGCTACACCTTC.

This chain links TRBV6-6 with TRBJ2-5; TRBD1 is a possible D gene (5 bases). Germline CDR1 is MNHNY and CDR2 is SVGAGI (reference sequence). There are 14 residues in the CDR3. The germline V and J ends were trimmed by 4 bases and 4 bases, with 13 bases remaining between them. CDR3 bases: TGTGCCAGCAGTTTTCTATCTCAGGGAGAGACCCAGTACTTC. As protein: CASSFLSQGETQYF.

This chain connects TRBV4-2 to TRBJ1-5, with 9 positions matching TRBD1. Germline CDR1 is LGHNA and CDR2 is YNFKEQ. V was pared by 4 bases and J by 2 bases, with 0 bases of the junction left unmatched. The CDR3 extends over 14 amino acids. The CDR3 reads CASSRDRGNQPQHF. Here the CDR3 DNA reads TGTGCCAGCAGCCGGGACAGGGGCAATCAGCCCCAGCATTTT.

This chain joins TRBV18 and TRBJ1-4; the match to TRBD1 covers 9 bases. Looked up from germline, CDR1 is KGHSH and CDR2 is LQKENI. The J segment lost 3 bases and the V segment lost 3 bases, leaving 5 bases of the junction unmatched. This CDR3 contains 16 residues. The CDR3 DNA follows: TGTGCCAGCTCACCTTATTACAGGGGGCCTAATGAAAAACTGTTTTTT. Translating gives CASSPYYRGPNEKLFF. Based on the CDR3 plus reference TRBV18 and TRBJ1-4, the full variable domain is NAGVMQNPRHLVRRRGQEARLRCSPMKGHSHVYWYRQLPEEGLKFMVYLQKENIIDESGMPKERFSAEFPKEGPSILRIQQVVRGDSAAYFCASSPYYRGPNEKLFFGSGTQLSVL.

The DNA for the CDR3 is TGTGCCAGCAGTGATACTTACGCAGATACGCAGTATTTT. Translation gives CASSDTYADTQYF. V usage is TRBV6-1 and J usage is TRBJ2-3; no clear D gene. This CDR3 has 13 amino acids. Germline V lookup: CDR1 MNHNS, CDR2 SASEGT. Between the trimmed V and J ends, which lost 3 bases and 4 bases, there was a span of 8 bases.

CDR3 amino acids: CAISKAGGSYNEQFF. The CDR3 DNA follows: TGTGCCATCAGTAAAGCGGGGGGCTCCTACAATGAGCAGTTCTTC. The chain carries TRBV10-3 and TRBJ2-1, with 9 positions matching TRBD2. CDR1 is ENHRY, CDR2 SYGVKD, per germline. This CDR3 has 15 residues. The V gene end was trimmed by 5 bases and the J gene end by 0 bases; junction bases not matched to a gene: 2.

The genes are TRBV20-1 and TRBJ2-7, with D hard to call. Deletions cut 6 bases from V and 6 bases from J, with 12 bases between. There are 11 residues in the CDR3. Looked up from germline, CDR1 is DFQATT and CDR2 is SNEGSKA (reference sequence). The CDR3 DNA follows: TGCAGTGCCCCCACCGGTGTCGAGCAGTACTTC. Its translation is CSAPTGVEQYF.

The chain links TRBV27 to TRBJ2-7; a weak D match, TRBD2 (6 bases). The CDR3 spans 14 residues. CDR1 MNHEY and CDR2 SMNVEV come from the germline V gene (reference sequence). V gave up 2 bases and J gave up 6 bases, with 14 bases separating them. The CDR3 sequence: CASSLGGYRREQYF. CDR3 coding DNA: TGTGCCAGCAGTTTAGGGGGGTATCGGCGCGAGCAGTACTTC.